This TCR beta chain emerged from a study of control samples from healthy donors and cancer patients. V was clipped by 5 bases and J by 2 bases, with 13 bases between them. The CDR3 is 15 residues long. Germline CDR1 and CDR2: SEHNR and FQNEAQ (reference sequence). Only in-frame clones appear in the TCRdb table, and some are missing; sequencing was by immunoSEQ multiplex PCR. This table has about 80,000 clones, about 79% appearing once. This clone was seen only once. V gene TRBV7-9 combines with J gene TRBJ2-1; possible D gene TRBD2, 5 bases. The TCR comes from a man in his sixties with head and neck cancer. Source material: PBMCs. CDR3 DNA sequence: TGTGCCAGCAGCCTATTGGAGGAGGCCTACAATGAGCAGTTCTTC. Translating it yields CASSLLEEAYNEQFF.